This T cell receptor beta chain was profiled in a study of graft-versus-host responses after intestinal transplantation. Regarding the study as a whole: Recipient marrow held GvH clones, some first seen in ileum or blood.

From germline, CDR1 is SSHAT and CDR2 FNYEAQ (reference sequence). The CDR3 contains 13 residues. Sequencing was performed with immunoSEQ multiplex PCR; in TCRdb, only in-frame clones are kept and a portion is missing. The data hold around 25,000 clones, with 80% to 90% observed a single time. Worth noting for this clone: Its antigen is not identified. The junction shows a germline mismatch at one end, possibly a read error.

The chain employs TRBV7-7 and TRBJ1-1, with D uncertain. This sample comprised PBMCs, obtained around 460 days after intestinal transplant. The TCR originated in a human patient who received an intestinal transplant, so some T cells may come from the graft donor. The CDR3 spells CASSLTMNTEAFF. CDR3 nucleotide sequence: TGTGCTAGCAGCTTAACCATGAACACTGAAGCTTTCTTT.